This T cell receptor (beta chain) is from a study of early stage breast cancer tumors. Across the whole study: Among some twelve ER+/PR+/HER2- tumors, eight were ductal, four lobular. Each sample averaged around 10-fold read coverage. Findings of the study overall: In 14 of 16 patients, blood comparison separated tumor from normal breast. Tumors had approximately 2.5-fold higher T cell density and higher clonality than adjacent normal breast tissue.

The protocol was immunoSEQ multiplex PCR, while the TCRdb copy is restricted to in-frame clones and leaves out a portion. The sample lists about 9,500 clones, roughly 68% occurring once. This clone was detected a few times. Its antigen is not known. After removal of 6 bases from V and 3 bases from J, the junction contained 8 bases not matched to a gene. CDR3 size: 14 residues. Germline CDR1 and CDR2: MNHNS and SASEGT. Source material: breast tumor tissue. The V and J genes are TRBV6-1 and TRBJ2-7, with 7 bases lining up with TRBD1. The clonotype was recovered from a person aged 50 to 59 with breast cancer. DNA of the CDR3: TGTGCCAGCAGAGCGACAGGGACCATCTACGAGCAGTACTTC. Encoded protein: CASRATGTIYEQYF.